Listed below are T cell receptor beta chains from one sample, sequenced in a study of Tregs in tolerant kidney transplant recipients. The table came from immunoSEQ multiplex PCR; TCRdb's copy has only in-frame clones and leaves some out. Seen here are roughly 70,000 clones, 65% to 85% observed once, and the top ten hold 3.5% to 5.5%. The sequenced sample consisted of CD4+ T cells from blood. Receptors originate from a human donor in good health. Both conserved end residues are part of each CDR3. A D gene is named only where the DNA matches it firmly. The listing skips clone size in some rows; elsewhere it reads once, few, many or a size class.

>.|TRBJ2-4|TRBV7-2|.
CASSLAKNIQYF
TGTGCCAGCAGCTTGGCCAAAAACATTCAGTACTTC
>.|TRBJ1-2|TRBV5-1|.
CASSPLGRNPANYGYTF
TGCGCCAGCAGCCCCTTGGGACGGAACCCAGCTAACTATGGCTACACCTTC
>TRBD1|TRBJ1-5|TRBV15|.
CATSSGDRGPYQPQHF
TGTGCCACCAGCAGCGGGGACAGGGGCCCCTATCAGCCCCAGCATTTT
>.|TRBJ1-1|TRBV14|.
CASSQEGSVMNTEAFF
TGTGCCAGCAGCCAAGAAGGATCAGTAATGAACACTGAAGCTTTCTTT
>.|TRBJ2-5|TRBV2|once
CASSAQPEETQYF
TGTGCCAGCAGTGCTCAGCCCGAAGAGACCCAGTACTTC
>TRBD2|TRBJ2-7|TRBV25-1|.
CASCLAGGYEQYF
TGTGCCAGCTGCTTAGCGGGGGGATACGAGCAGTACTTC
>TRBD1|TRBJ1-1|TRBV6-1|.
CASTQGAKVPTEAFF
TGTGCCAGCACACAGGGGGCGAAGGTTCCCACTGAAGCTTTCTTT
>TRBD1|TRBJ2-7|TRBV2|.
CASTPWGTGNEQYF
TGTGCCAGCACCCCATGGGGGACAGGGAACGAGCAGTACTTC
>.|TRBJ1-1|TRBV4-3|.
CASSQGVRGVETEAFF
TGCGCCAGCAGCCAAGGAGTCCGGGGGGTTGAGACTGAAGCTTTCTTT
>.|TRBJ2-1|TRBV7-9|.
CASIQDYYNEQFF
TGTGCCAGCATACAGGACTACTACAATGAGCAGTTCTTC
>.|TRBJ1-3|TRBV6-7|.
CASSPQGSPFSGNTIYF
TGTGCCAGCAGTCCCCAGGGGTCCCCTTTCTCTGGAAACACCATATATTTT
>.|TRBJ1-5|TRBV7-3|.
CASSYYSSNQPQHF
TGTGCCAGCAGCTATTACAGTAGCAATCAGCCCCAGCATTTT
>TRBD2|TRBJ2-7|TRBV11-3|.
CASSLGGLAVSYEQYF
TGTGCCAGCAGCTTAGGCGGACTAGCGGTTTCCTACGAGCAGTACTTC
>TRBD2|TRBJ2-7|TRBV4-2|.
CASSPQLAGFYEQYF
TGTGCCAGCAGCCCGCAACTAGCGGGGTTCTACGAGCAGTACTTC
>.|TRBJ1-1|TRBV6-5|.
CASAQDRNTEAFF
TGTGCCAGTGCTCAGGACAGGAACACTGAAGCTTTCTTT
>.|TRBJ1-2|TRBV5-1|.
CASQDNTNYGYTF
TGCGCCAGCCAGGACAACACTAACTATGGCTACACCTTC
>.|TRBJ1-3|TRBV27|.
CASRPTLGSGNTIYF
TGTGCCAGCAGACCGACCCTAGGCTCTGGAAACACCATATATTTT
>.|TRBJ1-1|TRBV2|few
CASQGDLEAFF
TGTGCCAGCCAGGGAGACCTTGAAGCTTTCTTT
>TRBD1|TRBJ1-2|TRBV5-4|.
CASRSGTDNYGYTF
TGTGCCAGCAGGTCCGGGACAGATAACTATGGCTACACCTTC
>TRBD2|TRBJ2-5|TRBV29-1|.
CSLSGGQGETQYF
TGCAGCCTGAGCGGGGGGCAGGGGGAGACCCAGTACTTC
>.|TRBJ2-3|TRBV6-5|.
CASSNDFTDTQYF
TGTGCCAGCAGCAACGACTTCACAGATACGCAGTATTTT
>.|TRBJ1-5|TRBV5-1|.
CASSLEGIWQPQHF
TGCGCCAGCAGCTTGGAGGGGATTTGGCAGCCCCAGCATTTT
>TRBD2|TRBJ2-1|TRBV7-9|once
CASRGLRLAVSEQFF
TGTGCCAGCCGGGGGCTCCGACTAGCGGTGAGTGAGCAGTTCTTC
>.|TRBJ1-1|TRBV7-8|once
CASSLARTGGNTEAFF
TGTGCCAGCAGCTTAGCGAGGACGGGGGGGAACACTGAAGCTTTCTTT
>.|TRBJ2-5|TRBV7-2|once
CASSLDPGLEETQYF
TGTGCCAGCAGCTTGGATCCAGGACTGGAAGAGACCCAGTACTTC
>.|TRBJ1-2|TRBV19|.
CASSLQGLSYGYTF
TGTGCCAGTAGTCTACAGGGTTTGTCCTATGGCTACACCTTC